This paragraph covers one T cell receptor (beta chain) sequence. The germline CDR1 and CDR2 sequences are KGHSH and LQKENI. The V end lost 2 bases, the J end lost 1 base, and 14 bases lay between the germline ends. This CDR3 comprises 16 residues. This table comes from immunoSEQ multiplex PCR, and its TCRdb copy is limited to in-frame clones, with some not included. The sample records around 400,000 clones, about nine tenths being singletons. This sample is part of a study of blood T cell repertoires in COVID-19. Sequenced: PBMCs or T cells enriched from blood (not recorded which). This clonotype was sampled from a woman aged 40-49 years who had been exposed to COVID-19. This chain connects TRBV18 to TRBJ1-2, with TRBD1 as a possible D gene (5 bases). CDR3 DNA sequence: TGTGCCAGCTCACCAGGGACTGCGACATTTAACTATGGCTACACCTTC. This translates into CASSPGTATFNYGYTF.